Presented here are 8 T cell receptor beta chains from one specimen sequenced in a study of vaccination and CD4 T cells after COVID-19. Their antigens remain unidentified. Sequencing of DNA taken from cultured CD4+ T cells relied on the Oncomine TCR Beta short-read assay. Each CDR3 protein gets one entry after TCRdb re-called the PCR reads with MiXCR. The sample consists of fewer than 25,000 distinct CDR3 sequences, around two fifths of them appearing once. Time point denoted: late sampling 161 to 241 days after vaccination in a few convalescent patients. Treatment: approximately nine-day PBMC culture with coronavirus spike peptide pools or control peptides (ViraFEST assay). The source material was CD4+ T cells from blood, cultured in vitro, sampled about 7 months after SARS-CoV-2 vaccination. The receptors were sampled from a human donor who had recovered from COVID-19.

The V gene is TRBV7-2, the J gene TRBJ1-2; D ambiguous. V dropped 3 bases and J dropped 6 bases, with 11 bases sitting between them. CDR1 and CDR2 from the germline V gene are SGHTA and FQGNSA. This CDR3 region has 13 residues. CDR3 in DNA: TGTGCCAGCAGCTTTTTTACCCGGAATGGCTACACCTTC. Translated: CASSFFTRNGYTF.

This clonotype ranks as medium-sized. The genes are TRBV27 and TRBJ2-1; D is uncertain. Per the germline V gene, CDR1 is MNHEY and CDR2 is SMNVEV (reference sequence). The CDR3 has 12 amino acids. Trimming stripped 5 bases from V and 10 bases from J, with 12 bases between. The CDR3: CASSRVGGEQFF. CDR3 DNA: TGTGCCAGCAGTAGAGTTGGCGGAGAGCAGTTCTTC.

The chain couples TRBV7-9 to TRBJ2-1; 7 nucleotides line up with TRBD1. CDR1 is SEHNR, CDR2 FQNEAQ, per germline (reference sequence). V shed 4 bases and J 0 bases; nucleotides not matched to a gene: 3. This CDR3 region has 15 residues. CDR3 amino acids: CASSSTGSSYNEQFF. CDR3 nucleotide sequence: TGTGCCAGCAGCTCGACAGGGAGCTCCTACAATGAGCAGTTCTTC.

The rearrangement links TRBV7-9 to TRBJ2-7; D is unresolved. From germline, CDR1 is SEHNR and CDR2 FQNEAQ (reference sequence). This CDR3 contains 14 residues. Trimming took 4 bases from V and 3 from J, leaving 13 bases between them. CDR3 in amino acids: CASSSGPPDYEQYF. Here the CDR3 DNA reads TGTGCCAGCAGCTCCGGGCCGCCGGACTACGAGCAGTACTTC.

The CDR3 region is CASRIDPGELFF. The CDR3 nucleotides read TGTGCCAGCAGAATAGACCCCGGGGAGCTGTTTTTT. The chain joins TRBV7-8 to TRBJ2-2; no reliable D call. Germline V gene data show CDR1 as SGHVS and CDR2 as FQNEAQ. There are 12 residues in the CDR3. V dropped 6 bases and J dropped 6 bases, with 8 bases sitting between them.

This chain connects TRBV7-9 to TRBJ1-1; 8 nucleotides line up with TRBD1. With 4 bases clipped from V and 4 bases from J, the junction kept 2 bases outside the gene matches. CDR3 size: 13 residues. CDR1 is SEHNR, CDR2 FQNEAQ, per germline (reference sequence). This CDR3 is CASSWTGFTEAFF. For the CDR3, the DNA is TGTGCCAGCAGCTGGACAGGGTTCACTGAAGCTTTCTTT.

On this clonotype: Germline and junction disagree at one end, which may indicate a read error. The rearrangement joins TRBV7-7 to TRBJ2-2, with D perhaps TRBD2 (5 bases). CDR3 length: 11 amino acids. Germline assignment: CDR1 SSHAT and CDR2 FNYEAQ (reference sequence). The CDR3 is CASSSGGELFF. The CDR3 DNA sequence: TGTGCTAGCAGCTCGGGGGGGGAGCTGTTTTTT.

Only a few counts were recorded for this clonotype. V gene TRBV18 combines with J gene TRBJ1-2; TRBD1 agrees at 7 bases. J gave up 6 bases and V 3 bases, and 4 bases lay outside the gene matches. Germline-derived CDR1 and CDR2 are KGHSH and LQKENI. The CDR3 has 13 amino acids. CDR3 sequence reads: CASSPLDRDGYTF. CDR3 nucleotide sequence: TGTGCCAGCTCACCTCTAGACAGGGATGGCTACACCTTC.